The sequence of this T cell receptor (beta chain) was determined in a study of neurological immune-mediated disorders. Broader study findings: Private repertoires in all groups were suggested, as expanded clones shared no CDR3 amino acid sequences across subjects.

This clonotype was recorded many times. Its antigen remains unknown. From 2 million PBMCs stored at -80 C, the unsorted libraries were generated. This CDR3 has 18 residues. CDR1 is MNHEY and CDR2 is SMNVEV in the germline V gene (reference sequence). V lost 3 bases to trimming and J lost 5 bases; unmatched junction nucleotides: 18. The team produced cDNA through 5'RACE using 10-nucleotide random UMIs. One entry per CDR3 protein results from TCRdb running MiXCR on the 5' RACE reads. Among about 80,000 distinct CDR3 sequences, around a tenth were seen once, and the ten largest hold 1.7%. The sequence derives from a man between 50 and 59 years old in good health. The J gene is TRBJ2-7, the V gene TRBV27, with 8 bases that match TRBD1. The sample consisted of PBMCs. CDR3 nucleotide sequence: TGTGCCAGCAGTTTTCGAGGGCAGGGGGCTGTCCGTGCAGACGAGCAGTACTTC. Amino acid sequence: CASSFRGQGAVRADEQYF.